This entry features one T cell receptor beta chain sequence. This specimen comes from a study of blood T cell repertoires in COVID-19. Overall study: Some COVID-19 samples were acute and others convalescent; all came from the United States, Italy and Spain.

Participant age was roughly 18 to 89 years, and participants resided in about two dozen US areas. Recovered status applied to Cohort 3 donors who had two consecutive negative PCRs. It also applied to those with clearance or with symptom resolution. The germline gives CDR1 SGHRS, CDR2 YFSETQ. The CDR3 has 15 amino acids. V was shortened by 4 bases and J by 3 bases, with 14 bases between the two germline ends. Measured with immunoSEQ multiplex PCR; TCRdb has only the in-frame clones, and not every one. The table includes roughly 250,000 clones, around 91% detected once. Source material: PBMCs or T cells enriched from blood (not recorded which). The chain has TRBV5-1 and TRBJ2-1; TRBD1 might be the D (5 bases). The sequence derives from a woman between 18 and 29 years old who had recovered from COVID-19. CDR3 coding DNA: TGCGCCAGCAGCCGTGGTTTAGGGGACTACAATGAGCAGTTCTTC. It yields the protein CASSRGLGDYNEQFF.